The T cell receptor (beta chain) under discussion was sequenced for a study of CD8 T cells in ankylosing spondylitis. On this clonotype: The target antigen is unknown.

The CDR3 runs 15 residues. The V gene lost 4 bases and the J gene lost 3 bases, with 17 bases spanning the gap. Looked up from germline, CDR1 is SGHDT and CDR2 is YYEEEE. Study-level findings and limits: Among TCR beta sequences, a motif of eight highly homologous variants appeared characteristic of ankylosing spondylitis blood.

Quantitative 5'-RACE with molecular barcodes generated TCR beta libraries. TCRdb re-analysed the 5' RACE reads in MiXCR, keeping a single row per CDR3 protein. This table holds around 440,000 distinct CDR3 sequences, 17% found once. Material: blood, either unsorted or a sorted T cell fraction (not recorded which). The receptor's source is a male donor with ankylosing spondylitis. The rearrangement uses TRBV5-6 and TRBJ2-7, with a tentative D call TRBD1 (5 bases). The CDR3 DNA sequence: TGTGCCAGCAGCAATCGACAGTCCGGGTTCTACGAGCAGTACTTC. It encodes CASSNRQSGFYEQYF.